This paragraph covers one TCR beta chain sequence. Produced via immunoSEQ multiplex PCR; TCRdb's table is partial and in-frame only. The data show more than 550,000 clones, over 75% seen once. The data are from a study of shared T cell receptors in the human thymus. Trimming at V came to 3 bases and at J to 6 bases, leaving 15 bases not matched to a gene. CDR1 MNHEY and CDR2 SMNVEV come from the germline V gene (reference sequence). CDR3 size: 18 residues. These data were also filed under a second study, of human thymus T cells.

The source material was thymocytes. The origin of this receptor is a girl under three years old with a congenital heart defect. This chain links TRBV27 with TRBJ2-2, with 8 bases aligning to TRBD2. The CDR3 DNA sequence: TGTGCCAGCAGTTTTACGAGCGGGGGAGCCGTGATGTCCGGGGAGCTGTTTTTT. Amino acids: CASSFTSGGAVMSGELFF.